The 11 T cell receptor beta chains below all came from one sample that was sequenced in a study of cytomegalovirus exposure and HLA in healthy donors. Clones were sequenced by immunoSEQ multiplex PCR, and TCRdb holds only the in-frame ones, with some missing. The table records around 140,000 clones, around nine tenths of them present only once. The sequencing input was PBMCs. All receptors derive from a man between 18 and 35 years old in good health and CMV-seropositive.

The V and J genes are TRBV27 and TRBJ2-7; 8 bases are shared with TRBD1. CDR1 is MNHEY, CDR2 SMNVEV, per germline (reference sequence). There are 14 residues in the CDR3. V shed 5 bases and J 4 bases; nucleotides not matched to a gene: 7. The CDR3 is CASSVAGGHYEQYF. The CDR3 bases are TGTGCCAGCAGTGTTGCAGGGGGCCATTACGAGCAGTACTTC.

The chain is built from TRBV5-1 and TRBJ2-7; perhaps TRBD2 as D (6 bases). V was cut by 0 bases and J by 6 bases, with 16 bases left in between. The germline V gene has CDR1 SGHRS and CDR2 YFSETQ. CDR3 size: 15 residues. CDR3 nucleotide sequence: TGCGCCAGCAGCTTGGAGGCCGTCGGGGGAGCCGAGCAGTACTTC. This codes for CASSLEAVGGAEQYF. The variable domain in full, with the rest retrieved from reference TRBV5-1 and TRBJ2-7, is KAGVTQTPRYLIKTRGQQVTLSCSPISGHRSVSWYQQTPGQGLQFLFEYFSETQRNKGNFPGRFSGRQFSNSRSEMNVSTLELGDSALYLCASSLEAVGGAEQYFGPGTRLTVT.

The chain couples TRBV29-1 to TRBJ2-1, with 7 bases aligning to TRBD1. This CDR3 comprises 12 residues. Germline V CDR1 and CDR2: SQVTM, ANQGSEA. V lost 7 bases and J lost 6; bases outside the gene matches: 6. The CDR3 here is CSARRDSNEQFF. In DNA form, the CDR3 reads TGCAGCGCGCGCCGGGACAGCAATGAGCAGTTCTTC.

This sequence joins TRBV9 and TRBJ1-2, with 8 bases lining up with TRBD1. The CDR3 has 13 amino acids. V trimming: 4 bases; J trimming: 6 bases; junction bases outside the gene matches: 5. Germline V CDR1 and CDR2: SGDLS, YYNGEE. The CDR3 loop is CASSSPTGDGYTF. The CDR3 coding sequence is TGTGCCAGCAGCTCCCCGACAGGGGATGGCTACACCTTC.

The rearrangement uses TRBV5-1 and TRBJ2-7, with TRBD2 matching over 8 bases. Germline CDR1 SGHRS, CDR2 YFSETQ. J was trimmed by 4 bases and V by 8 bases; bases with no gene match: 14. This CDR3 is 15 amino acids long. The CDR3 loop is CASSPVGGTRYEQYF. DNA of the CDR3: TGCGCCAGTAGCCCGGTGGGGGGGACTAGGTACGAGCAGTACTTC.

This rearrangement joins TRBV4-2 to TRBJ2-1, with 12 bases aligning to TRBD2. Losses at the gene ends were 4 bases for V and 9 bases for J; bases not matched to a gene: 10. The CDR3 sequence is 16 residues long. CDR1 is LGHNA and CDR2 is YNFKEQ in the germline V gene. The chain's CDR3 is CASSPSGRADYGEQFF. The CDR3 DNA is TGTGCCAGCAGCCCTAGCGGGAGGGCCGATTACGGTGAGCAGTTCTTC.

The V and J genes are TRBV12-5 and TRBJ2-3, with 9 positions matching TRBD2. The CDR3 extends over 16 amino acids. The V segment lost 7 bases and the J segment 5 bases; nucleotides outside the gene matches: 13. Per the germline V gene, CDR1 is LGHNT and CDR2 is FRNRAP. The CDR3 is CASARMGSGSRDTQYF. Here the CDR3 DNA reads TGTGCTAGTGCCCGCATGGGTAGCGGGAGTCGAGATACGCAGTATTTT. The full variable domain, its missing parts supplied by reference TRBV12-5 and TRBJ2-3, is DARVTQTPRHKVTEMGQEVTMRCQPILGHNTVFWYRQTMMQGLELLAYFRNRAPLDDSGMPKDRFSAEMPDATLATLKIQPSEPRDSAVYFCASARMGSGSRDTQYFGPGTRLTVL.

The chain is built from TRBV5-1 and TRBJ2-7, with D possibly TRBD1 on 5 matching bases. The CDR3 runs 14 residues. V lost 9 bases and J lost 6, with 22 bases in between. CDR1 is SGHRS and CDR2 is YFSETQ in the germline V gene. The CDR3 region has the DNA TGCGCCACCCACGTGGGGCCCACGGACGGCGAGCAGTACTTC. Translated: CATHVGPTDGEQYF.

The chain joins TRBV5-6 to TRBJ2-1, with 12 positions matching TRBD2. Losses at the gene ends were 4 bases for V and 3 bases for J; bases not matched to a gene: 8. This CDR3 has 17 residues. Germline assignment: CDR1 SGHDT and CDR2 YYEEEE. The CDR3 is CASSPMLAGGLYNEQFF. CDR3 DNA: TGTGCCAGCAGCCCTATGCTAGCGGGAGGGCTCTACAATGAGCAGTTCTTC. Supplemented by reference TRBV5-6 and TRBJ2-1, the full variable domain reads DAGVTQSPTHLIKTRGQQVTLRCSPKSGHDTVSWYQQALGQGPQFIFQYYEEEERQRGNFPDRFSGHQFPNYSSELNVNALLLGDSALYLCASSPMLAGGLYNEQFFGPGTRLTVL.

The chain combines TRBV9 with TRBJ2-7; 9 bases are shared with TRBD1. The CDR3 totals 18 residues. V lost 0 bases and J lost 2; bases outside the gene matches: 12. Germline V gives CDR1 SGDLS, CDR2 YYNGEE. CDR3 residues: CASSVEQGAPDGTYEQYF. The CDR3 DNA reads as TGTGCCAGCAGCGTAGAACAGGGGGCGCCGGATGGTACCTACGAGCAGTACTTC.

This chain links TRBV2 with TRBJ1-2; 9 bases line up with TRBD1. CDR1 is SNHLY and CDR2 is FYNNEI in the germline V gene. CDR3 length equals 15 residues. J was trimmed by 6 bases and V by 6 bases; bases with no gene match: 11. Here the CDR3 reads CASSLGQGYINGYTF. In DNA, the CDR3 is TGTGCCAGCAGCCTGGGACAGGGCTACATTAATGGCTACACCTTC.